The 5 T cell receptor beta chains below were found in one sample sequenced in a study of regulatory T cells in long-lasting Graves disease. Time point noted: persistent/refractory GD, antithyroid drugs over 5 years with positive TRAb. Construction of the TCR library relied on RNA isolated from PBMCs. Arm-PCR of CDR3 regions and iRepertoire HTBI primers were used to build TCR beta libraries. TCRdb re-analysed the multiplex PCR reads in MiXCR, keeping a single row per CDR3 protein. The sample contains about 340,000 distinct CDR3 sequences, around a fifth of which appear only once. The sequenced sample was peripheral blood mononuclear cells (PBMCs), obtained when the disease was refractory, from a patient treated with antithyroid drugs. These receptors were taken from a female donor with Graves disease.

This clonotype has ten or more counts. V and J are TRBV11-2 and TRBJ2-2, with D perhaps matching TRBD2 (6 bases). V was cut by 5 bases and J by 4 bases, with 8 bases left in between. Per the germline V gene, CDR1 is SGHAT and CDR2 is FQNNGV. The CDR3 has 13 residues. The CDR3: CASSTGGTGELFF. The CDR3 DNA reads TGTGCCAGCAGCACCGGGGGCACCGGGGAGCTGTTTTTT.

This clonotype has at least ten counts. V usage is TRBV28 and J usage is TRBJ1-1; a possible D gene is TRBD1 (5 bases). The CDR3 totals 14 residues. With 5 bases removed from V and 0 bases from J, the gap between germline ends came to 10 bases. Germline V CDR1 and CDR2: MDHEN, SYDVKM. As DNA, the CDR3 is TGTGCCAGCAGTCCCGGGACGGTGAACACTGAAGCTTTCTTT. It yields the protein CASSPGTVNTEAFF.

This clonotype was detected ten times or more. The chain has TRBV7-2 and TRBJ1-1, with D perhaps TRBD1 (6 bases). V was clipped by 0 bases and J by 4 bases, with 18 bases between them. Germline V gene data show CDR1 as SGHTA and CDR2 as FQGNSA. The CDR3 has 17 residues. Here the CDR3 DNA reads TGTGCCAGCAGCTTAGCCTCACAGGGAGGAATAGGCACTGAAGCTTTCTTT. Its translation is CASSLASQGGIGTEAFF.

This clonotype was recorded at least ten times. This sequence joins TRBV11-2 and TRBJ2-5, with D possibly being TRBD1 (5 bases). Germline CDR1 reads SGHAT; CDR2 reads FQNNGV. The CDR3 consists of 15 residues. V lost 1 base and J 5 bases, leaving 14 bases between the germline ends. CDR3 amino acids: CASSLVETAGETQYF. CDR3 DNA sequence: TGTGCCAGCAGCTTAGTCGAGACAGCCGGGGAGACCCAGTACTTC. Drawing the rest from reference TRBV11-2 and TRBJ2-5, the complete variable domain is EAGVAQSPRYKIIEKRQSVAFWCNPISGHATLYWYQQILGQGPKLLIQFQNNGVVDDSQLPKDRFSAERLKGVDSTLKIQPAKLEDSAVYLCASSLVETAGETQYFGPGTRLLVL.

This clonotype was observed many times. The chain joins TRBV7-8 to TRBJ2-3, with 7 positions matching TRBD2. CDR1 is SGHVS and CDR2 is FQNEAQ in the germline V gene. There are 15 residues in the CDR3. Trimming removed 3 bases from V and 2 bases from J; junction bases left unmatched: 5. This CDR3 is CASSFQRGNTDTQYF. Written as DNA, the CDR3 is TGTGCCAGCAGCTTCCAGCGGGGAAACACAGATACGCAGTATTTT.